A single T cell receptor beta chain is shown here with its context. The sample is drawn from a study of blood T cell repertoires in COVID-19. CDR3 size: 13 residues. The germline V gene has CDR1 MGHDK and CDR2 SYGVNS. The V segment lost 3 bases and the J segment 8 bases; nucleotides outside the gene matches: 6. TCRdb's copy holds only in-frame clones and misses some; the assay was immunoSEQ multiplex PCR. The sample shows under 70,000 clones, around 84% of them seen only once. V and J are TRBV25-1 and TRBJ1-1, with TRBD1 identical over 7 bases. Sequenced input: peripheral blood. The clonotype was recovered from a woman aged 80 or over with acute or convalescent COVID-19. CDR3 loop: CASSETGSTEAFF. The DNA of the CDR3 is TGTGCCAGCAGTGAGACAGGGAGCACCGAAGCTTTCTTT.